These 5 T cell receptor beta chains were all obtained from the same sample, sequenced in a study of radiotherapy plus CTLA-4 blockade in lung cancer. This table comes from immunoSEQ multiplex PCR, and its TCRdb copy is limited to in-frame clones, with some not included. The data contain about 53,000 clones, 84% of them singletons. Sequenced here: peripheral blood, sampled from a patient treated with radiotherapy plus ipilimumab. Every receptor here comes from a human donor with non-small cell lung cancer whose response to radiotherapy plus ipilimumab could not be evaluated.

Only a few counts were recorded for this clone. DNA for the CDR3: TGTGCCAGCAGCCCGGGACTAGCGGGAGGGTTCTCCTACAATGAGCAGTTCTTC. This sequence encodes CASSPGLAGGFSYNEQFF. The V gene is TRBV9, the J gene TRBJ2-1, with 16 bases matching TRBD2. This CDR3 region has 18 residues. Germline lookup yields CDR1 SGDLS and CDR2 YYNGEE. Trimming took 4 bases from V and 0 from J; bases not matched to a gene: 4.

This clone was seen a few times. The chain recombines TRBV4-2 with TRBJ1-3; D not resolved. The V end was cut by 1 base, the J end by 5 bases, with 9 bases between. The CDR3 loop spans 14 amino acids. Per germline, CDR1 LGHNA and CDR2 YNFKEQ. CDR3 protein: CASSQGGLRNTIYF. In nucleotides, the CDR3 is TGTGCCAGCAGCCAAGGAGGACTGAGAAACACCATATATTTT.

CDR3 sequence reads: CASSFTHMNTEAFF. The CDR3 coding sequence is TGTGCCAGCAGCTTTACGCACATGAACACTGAAGCTTTCTTT. The rearrangement joins TRBV7-2 to TRBJ1-1; D is uncertain. The germline V gene encodes CDR1 SGHTA and CDR2 FQGNSA. The CDR3 is made up of 14 amino acids. V was trimmed by 3 bases and J by 0 bases, leaving 8 bases between them.

This chain uses TRBV7-9 with TRBJ1-4, with a tentative D call TRBD1 (6 bases). The germline CDR1 and CDR2 sequences are SEHNR and FQNEAQ (reference sequence). The CDR3 sequence is 14 residues long. V lost 3 bases, J lost 5 bases, and 10 bases lay in between. DNA for the CDR3: TGTGCCAGCAGCTTCCCCGACAGGAATGAAAAACTGTTTTTT. Translated, it gives CASSFPDRNEKLFF. The full variable domain, rest sourced from reference TRBV7-9 and TRBJ1-4, is DTGVSQNPRHKITKRGQNVTFRCDPISEHNRLYWYRQTLGQGPEFLTYFQNEAQLEKSRLLSDRFSAERPKGSFSTLEIQRTEQGDSAMYLCASSFPDRNEKLFFGSGTQLSVL.

The chain couples TRBV2 to TRBJ2-5; D gene unclear. Trimming left V 3 bases short and J 3 bases short, with 2 bases between. The CDR3 has 11 residues. CDR1 and CDR2 (germline): SNHLY, FYNNEI. The chain's CDR3 is CASSDEETQYF. The CDR3 bases are TGTGCCAGCAGTGACGAAGAGACCCAGTACTTC. The full variable domain, its missing parts supplied by reference TRBV2 and TRBJ2-5, is EPEVTQTPSHQVTQMGQEVILRCVPISNHLYFYWYRQILGQKVEFLVSFYNNEISEKSEIFDDQFSVERPDGSNFTLKIRSTKLEDSAMYFCASSDEETQYFGPGTRLLVL.